This is a list of T cell receptor beta chains from one sample in a study of blood T cell repertoires in COVID-19. This table comes from immunoSEQ multiplex PCR, and its TCRdb copy is limited to in-frame clones, with some not included. The top ten clones hold 14% of a sample with 45,000 or so clones, about 90% of them seen once. The sample comprised peripheral blood. These receptors were collected from a human donor in a cohort sampled during active COVID-19. Each CDR3 is given with its conserved first and last residue. Each record gives: CDR3 protein, CDR3 DNA, clone size, J gene, V gene, D gene. D genes are given only for firm matches. Clone size is given for some rows only: seen once, a few or many times, or a class if the clone is expanded.

CASSSTTGAVGQYF	TGTGCCAGCAGCTCTACGACAGGGGCCGTGGGGCAGTACTTC	-	TRBJ2-7	TRBV11-2	TRBD1
CASSPAPGQGKNIQYF	TGTGCCAGCAGCCCCGCCCCGGGACAGGGCAAAAACATTCAGTACTTC	-	TRBJ2-4	TRBV3-1/TRBV3-2	TRBD1
CASSQQGRDEKLFF	TGTGCCAGCAGCCAACAGGGGCGGGATGAAAAACTGTTTTTT	-	TRBJ1-4	TRBV7-9	TRBD1
CASSQADGALGGYTF	TGCGCCAGCAGCCAGGCCGATGGGGCCTTGGGTGGCTACACCTTC	-	TRBJ1-2	TRBV4-1	-
CASLPPLGGTEAFF	TGTGCCAGCCTCCCTCCCCTGGGGGGAACTGAAGCTTTCTTT	-	TRBJ1-1	TRBV7-8	-
CASKGVSAYEQYF	TGTGCCAGCAAGGGGGTCTCAGCTTACGAGCAGTACTTC	-	TRBJ2-7	TRBV6-6	-
CASSPGATFTGELFF	TGTGCCAGCAGTCCGGGAGCGACCTTCACCGGGGAGCTGTTTTTT	-	TRBJ2-2	TRBV11-3	-
CASSFRDRSTDTQYF	TGTGCCAGCAGCTTTCGGGACAGATCCACAGATACGCAGTATTTT	-	TRBJ2-3	TRBV11-2	TRBD1
CASSLAGVRETQYF	TGTGCCAGCAGCTTAGCAGGGGTTCGGGAGACCCAGTACTTC	-	TRBJ2-5	TRBV7-8	-
CASSVGGAEKNIQYF	TGTGCCAGCAGCGTAGGTGGGGCTGAAAAAAACATTCAGTACTTC	-	TRBJ2-4	TRBV9	-
CASSYPPGRGAAYEQYF	TGTGCCAGCAGTTACCCTCCGGGCCGCGGAGCGGCCTACGAGCAGTACTTC	-	TRBJ2-7	TRBV6-2/TRBV6-3	-
CASSLATGGTNEKLFF	TGTGCCAGCAGCTTAGCTACAGGGGGAACTAATGAAAAACTGTTTTTT	-	TRBJ1-4	TRBV7-9	TRBD1
CASSGGGGFQPQHF	TGTGCCAGCAGCGGAGGAGGGGGCTTTCAGCCCCAGCATTTT	-	TRBJ1-5	TRBV9	TRBD1
CASSRNRGQSNYGYTF	TGTGCCAGCTCGCGGAACAGGGGGCAAAGTAACTATGGCTACACCTTC	few	TRBJ1-2	TRBV18	TRBD1
CATSDPGLTDTQYF	TGTGCCACCAGTGATCCAGGGTTGACAGATACGCAGTATTTT	-	TRBJ2-3	TRBV24-1	-
CASSQGTGWMAEAFF	TGTGCCAGCAGCCAGGGGACAGGGTGGATGGCTGAAGCTTTCTTT	-	TRBJ1-1	TRBV9	TRBD1
CASSAGTYNSPLHF	TGTGCCAGCAGCGCGGGAACCTATAATTCACCCCTCCACTTT	-	TRBJ1-6	TRBV6-2/TRBV6-3	-
CASGGMGRSFQETQYF	TGTGCCAGCGGGGGGATGGGCCGATCCTTCCAAGAGACCCAGTACTTC	-	TRBJ2-5	TRBV11-2	-
CASSLQGRNTEAFF	TGTGCCAGCAGCCTCCAGGGGAGGAACACTGAAGCTTTCTTT	-	TRBJ1-1	TRBV3-1/TRBV3-2	-
CASSLFFFGNKTNYGYTF	TGTGCCAGCAGCTTATTTTTCTTTGGTAACAAGACTAACTATGGCTACACCTTC	-	TRBJ1-2	TRBV7-6	-
CASRERGARTDTQYF	TGTGCCAGTAGGGAGCGGGGGGCCCGCACAGATACGCAGTATTTT	-	TRBJ2-3	TRBV19	TRBD2
CASSLRSVARAEAFF	TGTGCCAGCAGCTTAAGGTCGGTCGCTCGGGCTGAAGCTTTCTTT	-	TRBJ1-1	TRBV5-6	-
CATSREARLTNEKLFF	TGTGCCACCAGCAGAGAGGCCAGGCTAACAAATGAAAAACTGTTTTTT	-	TRBJ1-4	TRBV15	-
CASSPASKNTEAFF	TGTGCCAGCTCACCAGCCAGTAAGAACACTGAAGCTTTCTTT	medium-sized	TRBJ1-1	TRBV18	-
CASSERPPDGELFF	TGTGCCAGCAGTGAGAGGCCCCCAGACGGGGAGCTGTTTTTT	-	TRBJ2-2	TRBV6-4	-
CASSQGQEDREQYF	TGCGCCAGCAGCCAGGGACAGGAGGATCGCGAGCAGTACTTC	-	TRBJ2-7	TRBV5-1	TRBD1
CASSLETETGGDTQYF	TGTGCCAGCAGTTTGGAGACAGAGACGGGTGGAGATACGCAGTATTTT	-	TRBJ2-3	TRBV6-2/TRBV6-3	-
CASSLTGGSYNEQFF	TGTGCCAGCAGCTTAACGGGGGGGTCCTACAATGAGCAGTTCTTC	-	TRBJ2-1	TRBV11-2	TRBD2
CASSQAWTGQYNQPQHF	TGCGCCAGCAGCCAAGCTTGGACAGGGCAGTACAATCAGCCCCAGCATTTT	-	TRBJ1-5	TRBV4-3	TRBD1
CASSVPSGPLHF	TGTGCCAGCAGCGTACCGTCGGGTCCCCTCCACTTT	-	TRBJ1-6	TRBV9	-
CASSPAEAGGTGELFF	TGTGCCAGCAGCCCAGCGGAGGCAGGGGGTACCGGGGAGCTGTTTTTT	-	TRBJ2-2	TRBV11-3	TRBD1
CASSLTAGGETQYF	TGTGCCAGCAGCTTAACAGCGGGGGGAGAGACCCAGTACTTC	-	TRBJ2-5	TRBV7-9	TRBD2
CATRGTSAGELFF	TGTGCCACCAGAGGGACTAGCGCCGGGGAGCTGTTTTTT	once	TRBJ2-2	TRBV24-1	TRBD2
CASSRTGGGYGPYEQYF	TGCGCCAGCAGCCGGACAGGGGGGGGATACGGACCCTACGAGCAGTACTTC	-	TRBJ2-7	TRBV4-3	TRBD1
CASSFRVFQPQHF	TGTGCCAGCAGTTTCAGGGTTTTTCAGCCCCAGCATTTT	-	TRBJ1-5	TRBV6-2/TRBV6-3	-
CSELEAVTDTQYF	TGCAGCGAACTTGAGGCGGTCACAGATACGCAGTATTTT	-	TRBJ2-3	TRBV29-1	-
CAWTLGQGWGEQYF	TGTGCCTGGACCCTGGGGCAGGGCTGGGGCGAGCAGTACTTC	-	TRBJ2-7	TRBV30	-
CASSYSFSGEQFF	TGTGCCAGCAGTTACTCGTTTAGCGGAGAGCAGTTCTTC	few	TRBJ2-1	TRBV6-5	-
CASSPTGGRGLAFF	TGTGCCAGCAGCCCAACCGGGGGGAGAGGGTTAGCTTTCTTT	-	TRBJ1-1	TRBV3-1/TRBV3-2	-
CASSQDRASARGNEQFF	TGCGCCAGCAGCCAAGATCGGGCCTCCGCCCGGGGCAATGAGCAGTTCTTC	-	TRBJ2-1	TRBV4-1	-
CASSLDYRGATDTQYF	TGCGCCAGCAGTCTGGACTACAGGGGGGCCACAGATACGCAGTATTTT	once	TRBJ2-3	TRBV5-1	TRBD1
CASSVGQGVVNEQYF	TGTGCCAGCAGCGTTGGACAGGGGGTTGTGAACGAGCAGTACTTC	-	TRBJ2-7	TRBV9	TRBD1
CASSGGQIGEKLFF	TGTGCCAGCAGCGGCGGACAGATAGGTGAAAAACTGTTTTTT	-	TRBJ1-4	TRBV9	-
CASSLEQTGELFF	TGCGCCAGCAGCTTGGAACAGACCGGGGAGCTGTTTTTT	-	TRBJ2-2	TRBV5-1	-
CASSGAIQETQYF	TGTGCCAGCAGTGGGGCGATACAAGAGACCCAGTACTTC	-	TRBJ2-5	TRBV2	-
CASSLTHTNTEAFF	TGCGCCAGCAGCCTTACCCACACGAACACTGAAGCTTTCTTT	once	TRBJ1-1	TRBV4-3	-
CASSLSRSKNIQYF	TGTGCCAGCAGCTTATCGCGGTCCAAAAACATTCAGTACTTC	-	TRBJ2-4	TRBV7-8	-
CASTLGGARTDTQYF	TGTGCCAGCACCCTTGGGGGGGCGCGAACAGATACGCAGTATTTT	-	TRBJ2-3	TRBV9	-
CASSPRDRTTGNTIYF	TGTGCCAGCAGCCCGCGGGACAGGACCACTGGAAACACCATATATTTT	-	TRBJ1-3	TRBV9	TRBD1
CASTPSGTVGGYTF	TGTGCCAGCACCCCGAGTGGCACCGTCGGGGGCTACACCTTC	many	TRBJ1-2	TRBV3-1/TRBV3-2	-